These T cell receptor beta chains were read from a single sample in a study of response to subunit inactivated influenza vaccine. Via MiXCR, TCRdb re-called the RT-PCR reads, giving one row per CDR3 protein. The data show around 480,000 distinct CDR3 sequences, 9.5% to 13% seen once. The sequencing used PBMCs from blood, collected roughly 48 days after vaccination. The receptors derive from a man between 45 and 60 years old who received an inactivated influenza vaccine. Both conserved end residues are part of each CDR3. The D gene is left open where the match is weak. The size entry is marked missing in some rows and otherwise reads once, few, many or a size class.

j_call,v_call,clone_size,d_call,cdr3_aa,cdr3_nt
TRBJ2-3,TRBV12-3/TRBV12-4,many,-,CATSPTSTDTQYF,TGTGCCACCAGCCCGACTAGCACAGATACGCAGTATTTT
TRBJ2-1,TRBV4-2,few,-,CASSRARLGEQFF,TGTGCCAGCAGCCGGGCACGATTGGGTGAGCAGTTCTTC
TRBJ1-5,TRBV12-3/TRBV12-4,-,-,CASSLYGGRQPQHF,TGTGCCAGCAGTTTGTACGGGGGCCGTCAGCCCCAGCATTTT
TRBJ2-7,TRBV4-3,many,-,CASSQDDSGSSYEQYF,TGCGCCAGCAGCCAAGATGATTCAGGGAGCTCCTACGAGCAGTACTTC
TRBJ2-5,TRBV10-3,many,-,CAISAGSQETQYF,TGTGCCATCAGTGCCGGGTCCCAAGAGACCCAGTACTTC
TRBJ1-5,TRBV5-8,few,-,CASSAGIYSNQPQHF,TGTGCCAGCAGCGCGGGAATTTATAGCAATCAGCCCCAGCATTTT
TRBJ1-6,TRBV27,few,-,CASRGVRGQGSPLHF,TGTGCCAGCAGGGGGGTTAGAGGGCAAGGTTCACCCCTCCACTTT
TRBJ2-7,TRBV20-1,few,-,CSAREKLQQLTYEQYF,TGCAGTGCTAGAGAAAAATTACAACAGCTAACCTACGAGCAGTACTTC
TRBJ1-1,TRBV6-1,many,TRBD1,CASTPTGMNTEAFF,TGTGCCAGCACCCCGACAGGGATGAACACTGAAGCTTTCTTT
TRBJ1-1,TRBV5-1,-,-,CASSLTTQGNTEAFF,TGCGCCAGCAGCTTGACCACTCAAGGGAACACTGAAGCTTTCTTT
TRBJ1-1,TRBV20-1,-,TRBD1,CSARGRGPEENTEAFF,TGCAGTGCTAGGGGCAGGGGGCCGGAGGAGAACACTGAAGCTTTCTTT
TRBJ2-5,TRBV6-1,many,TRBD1,CASSHRDRGRETQYF,TGTGCCAGCAGCCACCGGGACAGGGGGAGAGAGACCCAGTACTTC
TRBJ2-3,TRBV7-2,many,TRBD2,CASSSGLAGVDTQYF,TGTGCCAGCAGCTCCGGACTAGCGGGAGTGGATACGCAGTATTTT
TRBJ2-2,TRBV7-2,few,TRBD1,CASSGWDRGDGELFF,TGTGCCAGCAGCGGGTGGGACAGGGGAGACGGGGAGCTGTTTTTT
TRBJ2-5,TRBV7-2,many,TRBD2,CASSLGGRAETQYF,TGTGCCAGCAGCTTAGGGGGGAGGGCGGAGACCCAGTACTTC
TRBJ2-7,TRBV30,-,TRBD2,CAWSDYRRTSGNYEQYF,TGTGCCTGGAGTGACTACCGACGGACTAGCGGGAATTACGAGCAGTACTTC
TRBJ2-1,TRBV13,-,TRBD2,CASSSILAGDNEQFF,TGTGCCAGCAGCTCCATACTAGCGGGAGACAATGAGCAGTTCTTC
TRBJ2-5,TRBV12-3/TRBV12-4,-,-,CASSKGWVQYF,TGTGCCAGCAGCAAGGGGTGGGTCCAGTACTTC
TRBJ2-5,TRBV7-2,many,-,CASSLYSGLKPETQYF,TGTGCCAGCAGCTTATACTCCGGACTAAAGCCAGAGACCCAGTACTTC
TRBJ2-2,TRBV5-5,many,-,CASSGSSGPNTGELFF,TGTGCCAGCAGCGGCTCCTCCGGGCCGAACACCGGGGAGCTGTTTTTT
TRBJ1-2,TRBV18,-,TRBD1,CASSPRQGTFYGYTF,TGTGCCAGCTCACCACGACAGGGTACTTTCTATGGCTACACCTTC
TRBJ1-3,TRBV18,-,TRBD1,CASSAGTGSGITIYF,TGTGCCAGCTCAGCCGGGACAGGTTCTGGAATCACCATATATTTT
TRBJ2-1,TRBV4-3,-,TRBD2,CASSREVAGTYNEQFF,TGCGCCAGCAGCCGGGAGGTAGCGGGGACCTACAATGAGCAGTTCTTC
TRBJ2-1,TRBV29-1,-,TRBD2,CSVRGVYVWEQFF,TGCAGCGTACGGGGGGTATATGTATGGGAGCAGTTCTTC
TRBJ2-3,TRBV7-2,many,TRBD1,CASSYRDRGHTQYF,TGTGCCAGCAGCTACCGGGACAGGGGCCATACGCAGTATTTT
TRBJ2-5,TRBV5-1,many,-,CASSQGGPPETQYF,TGCGCCAGCAGTCAGGGCGGACCACCGGAGACCCAGTACTTC
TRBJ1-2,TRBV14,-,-,CASSQELFGATRRCYTF,TGTGCCAGCAGCCAAGAGTTGTTCGGGGCCACCCGTAGGTGCTACACCTTC
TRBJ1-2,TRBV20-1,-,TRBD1,CCAREMGQGVYGYTF,TGCTGTGCTAGAGAAATGGGGCAGGGGGTCTATGGCTACACCTTC
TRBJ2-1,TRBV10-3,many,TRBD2,CAISDGSGRANEQFF,TGTGCCATCAGTGATGGTAGCGGGAGGGCCAATGAGCAGTTCTTC
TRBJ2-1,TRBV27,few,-,CASSLVGGIYNEQFF,TGTGCCAGCAGTTTAGTTGGCGGGATATACAATGAGCAGTTCTTC
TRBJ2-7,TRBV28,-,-,CASRELEFSYEQYF,TGTGCCAGCAGAGAGTTGGAGTTCTCCTACGAGCAGTACTTC
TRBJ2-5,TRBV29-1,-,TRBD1,CSVRPPTGQETQYF,TGCAGCGTCCGGCCTCCGACAGGGCAAGAGACCCAGTACTTC
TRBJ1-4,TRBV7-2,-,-,CASSRRGEKLFF,TGTGCCAGCAGCCGGAGGGGGGAAAAACTGTTTTTT
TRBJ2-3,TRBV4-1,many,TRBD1,CASSPFGRVQGTDTQYF,TGCGCCAGCAGCCCTTTCGGAAGGGTACAGGGGACAGATACGCAGTATTTT
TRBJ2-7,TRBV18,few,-,CASSLTPGRSSYEQYF,TGTGCCAGCTCCCTCACGCCAGGACGGAGCTCCTACGAGCAGTACTTC
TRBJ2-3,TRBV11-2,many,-,CASSLGVGFGSTDTQYF,TGTGCCAGCAGCTTAGGGGTTGGGTTTGGGTCCACAGATACGCAGTATTTT
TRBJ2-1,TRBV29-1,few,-,CSVEERGMGEQFF,TGCAGCGTTGAGGAAAGGGGGATGGGTGAGCAGTTCTTC
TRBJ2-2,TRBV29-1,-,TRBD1,CSVGQGAYTGELFF,TGCAGCGTGGGCCAGGGGGCATATACCGGGGAGCTGTTTTTT
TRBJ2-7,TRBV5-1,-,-,CASRLNREPSYEQYF,TGCGCCAGCAGATTAAACAGGGAACCCTCCTACGAGCAGTACTTC
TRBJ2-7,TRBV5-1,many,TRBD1,CASSREQGSISEQYF,TGCGCCAGCAGCCGTGAACAGGGGTCGATCTCCGAGCAGTACTTC